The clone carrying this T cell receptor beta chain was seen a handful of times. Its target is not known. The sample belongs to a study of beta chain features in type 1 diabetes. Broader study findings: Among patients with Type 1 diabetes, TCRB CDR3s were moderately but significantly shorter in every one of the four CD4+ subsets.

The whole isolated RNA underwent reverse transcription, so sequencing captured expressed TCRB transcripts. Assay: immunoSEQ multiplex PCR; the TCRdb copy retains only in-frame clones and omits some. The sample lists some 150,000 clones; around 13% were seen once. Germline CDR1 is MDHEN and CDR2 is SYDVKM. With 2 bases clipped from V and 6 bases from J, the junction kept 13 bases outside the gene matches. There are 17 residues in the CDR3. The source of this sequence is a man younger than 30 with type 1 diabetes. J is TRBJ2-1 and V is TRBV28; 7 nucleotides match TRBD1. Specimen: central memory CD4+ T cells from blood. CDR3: CASSLRGRGVRANEQFF. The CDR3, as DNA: TGTGCCAGCAGTTTAAGGGGGCGTGGAGTAAGGGCCAATGAGCAGTTCTTC.